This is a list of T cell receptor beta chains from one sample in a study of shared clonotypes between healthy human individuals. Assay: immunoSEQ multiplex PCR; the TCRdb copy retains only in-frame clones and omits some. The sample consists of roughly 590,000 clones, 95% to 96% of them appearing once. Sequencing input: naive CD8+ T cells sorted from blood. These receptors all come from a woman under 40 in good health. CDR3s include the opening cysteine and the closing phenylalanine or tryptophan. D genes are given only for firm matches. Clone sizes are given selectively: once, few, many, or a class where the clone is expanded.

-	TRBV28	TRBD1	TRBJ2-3	CASSLPGTGAADTQYF	TGTGCCAGCAGTCTTCCCGGGACAGGGGCCGCAGATACGCAGTATTTT
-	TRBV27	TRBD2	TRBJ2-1	CASSLASGALLYNEQFF	TGTGCCAGCAGTTTGGCTAGCGGGGCCCTCCTCTACAATGAGCAGTTCTTC
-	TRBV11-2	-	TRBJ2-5	CASSHASQETQYF	TGTGCCAGCAGCCACGCTAGTCAAGAGACCCAGTACTTC
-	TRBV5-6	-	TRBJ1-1	CASSLGLNLEAFF	TGTGCCAGCAGCCTGGGTCTCAACCTTGAAGCTTTCTTT
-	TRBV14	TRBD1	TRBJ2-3	CASSQPGTGTDTQYF	TGTGCCAGCAGCCAACCGGGGACAGGCACAGATACGCAGTATTTT
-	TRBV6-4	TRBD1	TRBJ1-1	CASSHTRDSEAFF	TGTGCCAGCAGTCACACCCGGGACAGTGAAGCTTTCTTT
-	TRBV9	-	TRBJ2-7	CASSEGPWDEQYF	TGTGCCAGCAGCGAAGGCCCTTGGGACGAGCAGTACTTC
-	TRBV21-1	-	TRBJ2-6	CASSKRPGQGAGGANVLTF	TGTGCCAGCAGCAAGCGACCGGGACAGGGGGCTGGTGGGGCCAACGTCCTGACTTTC
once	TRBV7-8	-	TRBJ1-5	CASSLFAEGDQPQHF	TGTGCCAGCAGCTTATTTGCGGAGGGTGATCAGCCCCAGCATTTT
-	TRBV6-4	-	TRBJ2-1	CASSDDSGPNEQFF	TGTGCCAGCAGTGACGATAGCGGTCCTAATGAGCAGTTCTTC
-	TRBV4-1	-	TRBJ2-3	CASSTRLSASTDTQYF	TGCGCCAGCAGCACCCGACTCAGCGCTAGCACAGATACGCAGTATTTT
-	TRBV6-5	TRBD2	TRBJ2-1	CASSYTSGAHEQFF	TGTGCCAGCAGTTACACGAGCGGGGCCCATGAGCAGTTCTTC
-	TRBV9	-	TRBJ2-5	CASSPEAGIETQYF	TGTGCCAGCAGCCCCGAGGCCGGTATCGAGACCCAGTACTTC
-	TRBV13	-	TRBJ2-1	CASSFGTWNVFSYNEQFF	TGTGCCAGCAGCTTCGGGACGTGGAACGTCTTCTCCTACAATGAGCAGTTCTTC
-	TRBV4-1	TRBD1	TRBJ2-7	CASSQGPGQGTYEQYF	TGCGCCAGCAGCCAAGGTCCGGGACAGGGCACCTACGAGCAGTACTTC
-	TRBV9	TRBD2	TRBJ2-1	CASSAPLSGSAYNEQFF	TGTGCCAGCAGCGCCCCCCTTAGCGGGAGCGCCTACAATGAGCAGTTCTTC
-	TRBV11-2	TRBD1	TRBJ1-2	CASSLDLGQGVFYGYTF	TGTGCCAGCAGCTTAGATCTGGGACAGGGTGTGTTCTATGGCTACACCTTC
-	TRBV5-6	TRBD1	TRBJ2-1	CASSLEGQGDHEQFF	TGTGCCAGCAGCTTGGAGGGACAGGGGGACCATGAGCAGTTCTTC
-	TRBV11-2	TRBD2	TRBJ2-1	CASSLGTSILYEQFF	TGTGCCAGCAGCTTAGGGACTAGCATCCTCTATGAGCAGTTCTTC
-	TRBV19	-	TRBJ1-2	CASSIDREDMSGYTF	TGTGCCAGTAGTATAGACAGGGAGGACATGAGTGGCTACACCTTC
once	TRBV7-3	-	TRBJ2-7	CASSLSNGPNYEQYF	TGTGCCAGCAGCTTAAGTAATGGGCCTAACTACGAGCAGTACTTC
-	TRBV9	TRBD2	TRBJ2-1	CASSVGTSGIVNEQFF	TGTGCCAGCAGCGTAGGGACTAGCGGGATAGTCAATGAGCAGTTCTTC
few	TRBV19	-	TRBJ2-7	CASSLGPPPYEQYF	TGTGCCAGTAGTCTGGGCCCTCCCCCCTACGAGCAGTACTTC
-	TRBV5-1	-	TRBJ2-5	CASSSQGSREETQYF	TGCGCCAGCAGCTCACAAGGGAGCAGGGAAGAGACCCAGTACTTC
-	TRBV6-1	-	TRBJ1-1	CASSVGPNTEAFF	TGTGCCAGCAGTGTAGGCCCCAACACTGAAGCTTTCTTT
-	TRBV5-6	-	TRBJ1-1	CASSIRGLDGILNTEAFF	TGTGCCAGCAGCATTAGGGGGTTGGACGGAATTCTGAACACTGAAGCTTTCTTT